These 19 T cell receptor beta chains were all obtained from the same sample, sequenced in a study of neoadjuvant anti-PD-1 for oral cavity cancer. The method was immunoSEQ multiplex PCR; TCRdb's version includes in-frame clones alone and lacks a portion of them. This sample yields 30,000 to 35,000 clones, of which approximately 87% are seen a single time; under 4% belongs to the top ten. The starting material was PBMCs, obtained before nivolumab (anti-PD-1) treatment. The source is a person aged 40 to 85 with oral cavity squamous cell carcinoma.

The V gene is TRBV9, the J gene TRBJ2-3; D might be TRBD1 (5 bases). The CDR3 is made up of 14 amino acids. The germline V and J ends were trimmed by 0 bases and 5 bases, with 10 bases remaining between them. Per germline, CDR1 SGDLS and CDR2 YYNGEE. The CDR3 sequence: CASSVAGNRDTQYF. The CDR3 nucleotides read TGTGCCAGCAGCGTAGCAGGGAATAGAGATACGCAGTATTTT. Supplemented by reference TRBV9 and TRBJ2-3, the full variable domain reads DSGVTQTPKHLITATGQRVTLRCSPRSGDLSVYWYQQSLDQGLQFLIQYYNGEERAKGNILERFSAQQFPDLHSELNLSSLELGDSALYFCASSVAGNRDTQYFGPGTRLTVL.

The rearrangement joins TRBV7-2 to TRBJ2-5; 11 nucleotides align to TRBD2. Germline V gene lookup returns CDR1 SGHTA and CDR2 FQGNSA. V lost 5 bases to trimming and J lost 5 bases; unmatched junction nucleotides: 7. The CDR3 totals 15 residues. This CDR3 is CASSLRLAGSETQYF. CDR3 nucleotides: TGTGCCAGCAGCCTCCGACTAGCGGGGTCGGAGACCCAGTACTTC.

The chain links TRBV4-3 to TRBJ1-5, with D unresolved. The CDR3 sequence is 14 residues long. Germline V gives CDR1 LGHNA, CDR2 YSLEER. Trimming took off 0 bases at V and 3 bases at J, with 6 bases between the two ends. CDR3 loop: CASSQDLFNQPQHF. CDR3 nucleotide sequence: TGCGCCAGCAGCCAAGATCTTTTCAATCAGCCCCAGCATTTT.

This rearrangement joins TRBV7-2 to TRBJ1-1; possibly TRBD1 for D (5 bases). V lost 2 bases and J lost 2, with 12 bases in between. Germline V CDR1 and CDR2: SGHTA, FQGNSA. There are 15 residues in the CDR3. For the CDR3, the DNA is TGTGCCAGCAGCTTAAGCGGCAGGGAAAACACTGAAGCTTTCTTT. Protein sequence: CASSLSGRENTEAFF.

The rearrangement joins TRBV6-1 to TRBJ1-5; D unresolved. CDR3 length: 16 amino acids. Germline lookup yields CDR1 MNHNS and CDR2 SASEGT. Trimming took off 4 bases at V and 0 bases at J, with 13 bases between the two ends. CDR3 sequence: CASSGGLIDSNQPQHF. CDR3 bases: TGTGCCAGCAGTGGAGGTTTGATTGATAGCAATCAGCCCCAGCATTTT.

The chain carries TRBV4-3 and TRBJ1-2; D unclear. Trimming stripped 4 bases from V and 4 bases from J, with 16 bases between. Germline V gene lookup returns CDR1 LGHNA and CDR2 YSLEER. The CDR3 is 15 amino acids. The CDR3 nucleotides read TGCGCCAGCAGCCTCAGTTTGGGTTCCGGCTATGGCTACACCTTC. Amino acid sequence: CASSLSLGSGYGYTF.

The CDR3, as DNA: TGTGCCAGCAGCTTAGCCCCAGGGGCGAACACCGGGGAGCTGTTTTTT. This codes for CASSLAPGANTGELFF. J is TRBJ2-2 and V is TRBV7-8; D might be TRBD1 (6 bases). V shed 0 bases and J shed 0 bases, with 8 bases lying between them. Germline lookup yields CDR1 SGHVS and CDR2 FQNEAQ. The CDR3 totals 16 residues.

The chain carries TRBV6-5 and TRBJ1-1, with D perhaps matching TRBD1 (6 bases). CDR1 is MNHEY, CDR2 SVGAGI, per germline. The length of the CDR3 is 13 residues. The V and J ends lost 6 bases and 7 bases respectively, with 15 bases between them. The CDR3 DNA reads TGTGCCAGCAGATCCGACAGGTTTTATGAAGCTTTCTTT. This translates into CASRSDRFYEAFF.

The CDR3 bases are TGTGCCAGCAGCTTAGGCCCCCCGACAGGCCCCAATGAAAAACTGTTTTTT. Translating gives CASSLGPPTGPNEKLFF. The chain recombines TRBV7-6 with TRBJ1-4; D may be TRBD1 (6 bases). Germline lookup yields CDR1 SGHVS and CDR2 FNYEAQ. The CDR3 consists of 17 residues. V lost 1 base and J lost 5, with 17 bases in between. Filled out from reference TRBV7-6 and TRBJ1-4, the complete variable domain reads GAGVSQSPRYKVTKRGQDVALRCDPISGHVSLYWYRQALGQGPEFLTYFNYEAQQDKSGLPNDRFSAERPEGSISTLTIQRTEQRDSAMYRCASSLGPPTGPNEKLFFGSGTQLSVL.

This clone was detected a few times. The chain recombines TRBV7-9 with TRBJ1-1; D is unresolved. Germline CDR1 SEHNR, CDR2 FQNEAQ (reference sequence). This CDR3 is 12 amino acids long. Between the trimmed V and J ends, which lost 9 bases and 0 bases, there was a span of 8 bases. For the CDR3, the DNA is TGTGCCAGTGCGCCCTTGAACACTGAAGCTTTCTTT. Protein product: CASAPLNTEAFF.

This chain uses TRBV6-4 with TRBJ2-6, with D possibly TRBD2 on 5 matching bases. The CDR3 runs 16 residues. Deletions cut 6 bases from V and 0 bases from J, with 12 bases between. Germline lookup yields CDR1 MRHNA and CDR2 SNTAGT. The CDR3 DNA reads TGTGCCAGCAGCCCCGACGGGGACTCTGGGGCCAACGTCCTGACTTTC. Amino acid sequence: CASSPDGDSGANVLTF.

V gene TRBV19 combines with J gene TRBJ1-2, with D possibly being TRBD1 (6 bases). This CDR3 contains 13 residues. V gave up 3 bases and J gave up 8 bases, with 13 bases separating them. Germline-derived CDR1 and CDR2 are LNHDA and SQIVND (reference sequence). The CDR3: CASSIRGQGGYTF. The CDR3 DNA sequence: TGTGCCAGTAGTATCCGGGGCCAGGGGGGCTACACCTTC.

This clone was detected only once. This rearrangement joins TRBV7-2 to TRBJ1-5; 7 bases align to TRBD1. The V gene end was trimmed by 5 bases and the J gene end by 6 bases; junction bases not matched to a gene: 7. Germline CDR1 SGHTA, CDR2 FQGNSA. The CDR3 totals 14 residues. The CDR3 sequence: CASSLRQGSQPQHF. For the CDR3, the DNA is TGTGCCAGCAGCCTCCGACAGGGAAGTCAGCCCCAGCATTTT.

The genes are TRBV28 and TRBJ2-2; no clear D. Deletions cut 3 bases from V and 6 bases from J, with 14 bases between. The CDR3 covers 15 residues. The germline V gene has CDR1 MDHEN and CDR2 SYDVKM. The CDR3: CASSLGLGPAGELFF. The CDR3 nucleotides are TGTGCCAGCAGTTTGGGGTTAGGGCCCGCCGGGGAGCTGTTTTTT.

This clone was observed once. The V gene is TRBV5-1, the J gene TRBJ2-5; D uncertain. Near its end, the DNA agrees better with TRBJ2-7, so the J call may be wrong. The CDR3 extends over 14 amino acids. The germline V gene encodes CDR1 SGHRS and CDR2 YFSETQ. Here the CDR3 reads CASSLRPSSYEQYF. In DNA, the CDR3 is TGCGCCAGCAGCTTGCGACCGAGCTCCTACGAGCAGTACTTC.

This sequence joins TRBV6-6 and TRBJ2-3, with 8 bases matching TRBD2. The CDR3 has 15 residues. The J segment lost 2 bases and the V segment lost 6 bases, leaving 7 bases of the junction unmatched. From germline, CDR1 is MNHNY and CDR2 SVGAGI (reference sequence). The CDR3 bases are TGTGCCAGCAGAGCCGGGACTAGTGCCACAGATACGCAGTATTTT. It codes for CASRAGTSATDTQYF.

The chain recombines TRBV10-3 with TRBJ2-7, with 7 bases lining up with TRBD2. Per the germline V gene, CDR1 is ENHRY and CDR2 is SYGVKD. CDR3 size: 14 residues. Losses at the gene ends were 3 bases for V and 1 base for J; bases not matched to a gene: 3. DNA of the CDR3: TGTGCCATCAGTGAAATAGCGGGTTCCTACGAGCAGTACTTC. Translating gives CAISEIAGSYEQYF.

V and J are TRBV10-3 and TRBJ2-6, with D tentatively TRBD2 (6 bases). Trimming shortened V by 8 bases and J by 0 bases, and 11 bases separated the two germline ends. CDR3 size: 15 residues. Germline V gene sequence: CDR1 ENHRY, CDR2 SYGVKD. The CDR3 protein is CAISLGSSGANVLTF. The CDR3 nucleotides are TGTGCCATCTCCCTCGGGAGCTCTGGGGCCAACGTCCTGACTTTC.

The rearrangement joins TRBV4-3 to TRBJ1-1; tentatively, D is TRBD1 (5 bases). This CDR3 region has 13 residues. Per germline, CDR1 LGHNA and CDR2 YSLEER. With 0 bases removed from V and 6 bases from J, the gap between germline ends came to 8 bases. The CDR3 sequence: CASSQDLGAEAFF. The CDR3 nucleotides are TGCGCCAGCAGCCAAGATCTGGGGGCTGAAGCTTTCTTT.